This T cell receptor (beta chain) was obtained from a study of T cell changes during pregnancy in multiple sclerosis (dated by TCRdb to 2018 to 2020). In the study overall: In women with multiple sclerosis, the researchers looked at how the T cell repertoire shifted as pregnancy progressed.

The germline V gene (reference sequence) provides CDR1 GTSNPN and CDR2 SVGIG. Trimming costs V 2 bases and J 4 bases, and their ends lie 5 bases apart. The CDR3 holds 11 amino acids from the cysteine to the phenylalanine. Only the CDR3 region is kept as DNA, spanning 33 bases read in frame from base 1. This clone appeared a single time. Its specific antigen is unknown. Per-base qualities were not stored, and no clone one base away is much larger. Receptors were amplified or captured by the immunoSEQ multiplex PCR assay. Held by TCRdb, this immuneACCESS table contains in-frame sequences only and omits some clones. Under half of the omission traces to an unresolved V gene where checked; the cause of the rest is unknown. In this sample the table shows about 41,000 clones, 80% to 90% of which occur a single time. The ten largest account for about 0.6% of the sample.

The V gene is TRBV30 and the J gene is TRBJ1-1; the D gene cannot be resolved reliably. Source: CD4+ T cells from peripheral blood mononuclear cells, taken in the first trimester of pregnancy. This sequence originates from a female donor with multiple sclerosis, enrolled in a pregnancy study. The nucleotide sequence is TGTGCCTGGAGTCCCCTCACTGAAGCTTTCTTT. Its amino acids are CAWSPLTEAFF.